The rows below give T cell receptor beta chains drawn from one sample of a study of T cell changes during pregnancy in multiple sclerosis. Assay: immunoSEQ multiplex PCR; the TCRdb copy retains only in-frame clones and omits some. Found here are roughly 12,000 clones, approximately 88% of them singletons; the top ten hold roughly 10%. The source was CD8+ T cells from peripheral blood mononuclear cells, collected after pregnancy. These receptors originate from a female donor in good health, enrolled as a control in a pregnancy study. Each CDR3 is given with its conserved first and last residue. A D gene is named only where the DNA matches it firmly. Not all rows give a size; the values are once, few, many and, for expanded clones, a class.

clone size: NA
D gene: TRBD2
V gene: TRBV2
J gene: TRBJ2-1
CDR3 protein: CASSEAVASGSSYNEQFF
CDR3 DNA: TGTGCCAGCAGTGAAGCGGTGGCTAGCGGTAGCTCCTACAATGAGCAGTTCTTC

clone size: NA
D gene: NA
V gene: TRBV11-3
J gene: TRBJ2-3
CDR3 protein: CASSLGDFADTQYF
CDR3 DNA: TGTGCCAGCAGCTTGGGGGACTTTGCAGATACGCAGTATTTT

clone size: NA
D gene: TRBD2
V gene: TRBV27
J gene: TRBJ2-1
CDR3 protein: CASSFVAGGPREQFF
CDR3 DNA: TGTGCCAGCAGTTTTGTGGCGGGAGGGCCGCGGGAGCAGTTCTTC

clone size: once
D gene: NA
V gene: TRBV19
J gene: TRBJ1-5
CDR3 protein: CASRYQGYNQPQHF
CDR3 DNA: TGTGCCAGTAGATACCAGGGGTACAATCAGCCCCAGCATTTT

clone size: NA
D gene: TRBD2
V gene: TRBV6-1
J gene: TRBJ2-1
CDR3 protein: CASSEEPSGGGEQFF
CDR3 DNA: TGTGCCAGCAGTGAAGAACCTAGCGGGGGCGGTGAGCAGTTCTTC

clone size: NA
D gene: NA
V gene: TRBV27
J gene: TRBJ2-5
CDR3 protein: CASRLVGAGGETQYF
CDR3 DNA: TGTGCCAGCAGGCTTGTCGGGGCCGGGGGAGAGACCCAGTACTTC

clone size: NA
D gene: TRBD1
V gene: TRBV28
J gene: TRBJ2-7
CDR3 protein: CASSLPGGGQGNYEQYF
CDR3 DNA: TGTGCCAGCAGTTTACCTGGGGGAGGACAGGGAAACTACGAGCAGTACTTC

clone size: NA
D gene: NA
V gene: TRBV4-1
J gene: TRBJ1-1
CDR3 protein: CASSQPQVNTEAFF
CDR3 DNA: TGCGCCAGCAGCCAACCACAGGTGAACACTGAAGCTTTCTTT

clone size: NA
D gene: TRBD2
V gene: TRBV28
J gene: TRBJ2-7
CDR3 protein: CASSLWGTGGRLHYEQYF
CDR3 DNA: TGTGCCAGCAGTTTATGGGGAACTGGCGGGAGACTCCACTACGAGCAGTACTTC

clone size: NA
D gene: TRBD1
V gene: TRBV14
J gene: TRBJ2-7
CDR3 protein: CASSRSTGSPHEQYF
CDR3 DNA: TGTGCCAGCAGCCGGTCGACAGGGAGTCCCCACGAGCAGTACTTC

clone size: NA
D gene: TRBD1
V gene: TRBV30
J gene: TRBJ1-2
CDR3 protein: CAWSAPGQGARYGYTF
CDR3 DNA: TGTGCCTGGAGTGCGCCGGGACAGGGGGCTAGGTATGGCTACACCTTC

clone size: NA
D gene: TRBD1
V gene: TRBV5-1
J gene: TRBJ1-3
CDR3 protein: CASSLGDREILSGNTIYF
CDR3 DNA: TGCGCCAGCAGCTTGGGGGACAGGGAGATCCTCTCTGGAAACACCATATATTTT

clone size: NA
D gene: NA
V gene: TRBV28
J gene: TRBJ2-1
CDR3 protein: CASSPDYHYNEQFF
CDR3 DNA: TGTGCCAGCAGTCCGGACTACCATTACAATGAGCAGTTCTTC

clone size: NA
D gene: TRBD1
V gene: TRBV7-8
J gene: TRBJ2-7
CDR3 protein: CASSYRTGAYEQYF
CDR3 DNA: TGTGCCAGCAGCTACCGGACAGGGGCCTACGAGCAGTACTTC

clone size: NA
D gene: TRBD1
V gene: TRBV14
J gene: TRBJ2-2
CDR3 protein: CASSQAGGYGTGELFF
CDR3 DNA: TGTGCCAGCAGCCAAGCAGGGGGCTACGGGACCGGGGAGCTGTTTTTT

clone size: NA
D gene: TRBD1
V gene: TRBV14
J gene: TRBJ1-1
CDR3 protein: CASSSFGTGAIGSMNTEAFF
CDR3 DNA: TGTGCCAGCAGCTCCTTCGGGACAGGTGCGATCGGGTCAATGAACACTGAAGCTTTCTTT

clone size: NA
D gene: TRBD2
V gene: TRBV11-2
J gene: TRBJ2-1
CDR3 protein: CASSPPLAANEQFF
CDR3 DNA: TGTGCCAGCAGCCCCCCCCTAGCGGCAAATGAGCAGTTCTTC

clone size: medium-sized
D gene: TRBD1
V gene: TRBV29-1
J gene: TRBJ1-2
CDR3 protein: CSVRRWTGEYYGYTF
CDR3 DNA: TGCAGCGTTCGGCGTTGGACAGGGGAGTACTATGGCTACACCTTC

clone size: NA
D gene: NA
V gene: TRBV28
J gene: TRBJ2-3
CDR3 protein: CASTGRSPDTQYF
CDR3 DNA: TGTGCCAGCACAGGGCGGTCCCCAGATACGCAGTATTTT

clone size: NA
D gene: TRBD2
V gene: TRBV9
J gene: TRBJ2-1
CDR3 protein: CASSVGAGVYNEQFF
CDR3 DNA: TGTGCCAGCAGCGTAGGGGCGGGGGTGTACAATGAGCAGTTCTTC

clone size: NA
D gene: TRBD2
V gene: TRBV29-1
J gene: TRBJ2-1
CDR3 protein: CSVEGFGTSADNEQFF
CDR3 DNA: TGCAGCGTTGAAGGATTCGGGACTAGTGCCGACAATGAGCAGTTCTTC

clone size: NA
D gene: TRBD1
V gene: TRBV28
J gene: TRBJ1-5
CDR3 protein: CASSLIQGGQPQHF
CDR3 DNA: TGTGCCAGCAGTTTGATACAGGGGGGACAGCCCCAGCATTTT

clone size: NA
D gene: NA
V gene: TRBV29-1
J gene: TRBJ1-2
CDR3 protein: CSVASGLGGYGYTF
CDR3 DNA: TGCAGCGTTGCTTCCGGACTTGGAGGCTATGGCTACACCTTC

clone size: NA
D gene: NA
V gene: TRBV28
J gene: TRBJ2-7
CDR3 protein: CASSHRERLDEQYF
CDR3 DNA: TGTGCCAGCAGTCACCGGGAACGGTTGGATGAGCAGTACTTC

clone size: NA
D gene: NA
V gene: TRBV5-6
J gene: TRBJ2-3
CDR3 protein: CASSLAGDPSTDTQYF
CDR3 DNA: TGTGCCAGCAGCTTGGCGGGGGATCCTAGCACAGATACGCAGTATTTT

clone size: NA
D gene: TRBD2
V gene: TRBV19
J gene: TRBJ2-1
CDR3 protein: CASSMIGGGSYNEQFF
CDR3 DNA: TGTGCCAGTAGTATGATAGGCGGGGGGTCCTACAATGAGCAGTTCTTC

clone size: medium-sized
D gene: TRBD2
V gene: TRBV19
J gene: TRBJ2-1
CDR3 protein: CASSISSGAYNEQFF
CDR3 DNA: TGTGCCAGTAGTATCTCTAGCGGGGCTTACAATGAGCAGTTCTTC